The count of the clone carrying this T cell receptor (beta chain) is one. This record comes from a study of blood T cell repertoires in COVID-19. Study-wide background: Both acute and convalescent COVID-19 samples were obtained from the United States, Italy and Spain. PBMCs, B-cell-depleted T cells, or T cells provided the cDNA or gDNA that made up the material.

In the authors' methods: Reference gene primer amplification gave nucleated cell count estimates. Clones were read by immunoSEQ multiplex PCR, and TCRdb kept only the in-frame ones, dropping some. Clonal size and the V and J genes are those of that table, whereas D and trimming came from the DNA. The sample records 150,000 to 200,000 clones, 70% to 90% being singletons. CDR1 and CDR2 from the germline V gene are MNHNS and SASEGT. V was trimmed by 0 bases and J by 6 bases, leaving 17 bases between them. This CDR3 has 17 residues. Sequences were obtained from peripheral blood. The sequence was obtained from a human donor in a cohort sampled during active COVID-19. The rearrangement joins TRBV6-1 to TRBJ2-2, with D possibly matching TRBD2 (5 bases). DNA of the CDR3: TGTGCCAGCAGTGAAGCGCAGGAACGGGGATTGGCCGGGGAGCTGTTTTTT. This codes for CASSEAQERGLAGELFF.